A single sample is the source of the 12 T cell receptor beta chains below, sequenced in a study of cytomegalovirus exposure and HLA in healthy donors. Some clones are missing from TCRdb's copy, which holds only in-frame ones; the method was immunoSEQ multiplex PCR. The table shows fewer than 300,000 clones, with 88% occurring only once. Material for sequencing was PBMCs. These receptors all come from a young woman in good health and CMV-seronegative.

The chain couples TRBV27 to TRBJ1-5, with D possibly TRBD1 on 6 matching bases. The length of the CDR3 is 14 residues. CDR1 and CDR2 from the germline V gene are MNHEY and SMNVEV (reference sequence). The germline V and J ends were trimmed by 5 bases and 7 bases, with 15 bases remaining between them. The CDR3 spells CASSPTGNMQPQHF. DNA of the CDR3: TGTGCCAGCAGTCCGACAGGAAACATGCAGCCCCAGCATTTT.

The chain uses TRBV7-3 and TRBJ1-4; D is possibly TRBD1 (6 bases). The CDR3 runs 17 residues. The germline V gene encodes CDR1 SGHTA and CDR2 FQGTGA. V was clipped by 5 bases and J by 0 bases, with 16 bases between them. CDR3 in DNA: TGTGCCAGCAGCCGGACGGGGGGCAAAGCAACTAATGAAAAACTGTTTTTT. Its translation: CASSRTGGKATNEKLFF. The full variable domain, its missing parts supplied by reference TRBV7-3 and TRBJ1-4, is GAGVSQTPSNKVTEKGKYVELRCDPISGHTALYWYRQSLGQGPEFLIYFQGTGAADDSGLPNDRFFAVRPEGSVSTLKIQRTERGDSAVYLCASSRTGGKATNEKLFFGSGTQLSVL.

The genes are TRBV11-2 and TRBJ1-6, with D perhaps TRBD1 (5 bases). The CDR3 is made up of 14 amino acids. The V end lost 1 base, the J end lost 7 bases, and 8 bases lay between the germline ends. CDR1 and CDR2 from the germline V gene are SGHAT and FQNNGV. CDR3 sequence reads: CASSLGQLNSPLHF. The CDR3 DNA sequence: TGTGCCAGCAGCTTAGGACAGTTAAATTCACCCCTCCACTTT.

The CDR3 loop is CASGWRQGSGGELFF. The CDR3 bases are TGTGCTAGTGGTTGGCGGCAGGGTTCGGGCGGGGAGCTGTTTTTT. This chain joins TRBV12-5 and TRBJ2-2; weak D call: TRBD1 (5 bases). V dropped 4 bases and J dropped 7 bases, with 16 bases sitting between them. Germline V CDR1 and CDR2: LGHNT, FRNRAP. The CDR3 consists of 15 residues. Complete variable domain (other parts from reference TRBV12-5 and TRBJ2-2): DARVTQTPRHKVTEMGQEVTMRCQPILGHNTVFWYRQTMMQGLELLAYFRNRAPLDDSGMPKDRFSAEMPDATLATLKIQPSEPRDSAVYFCASGWRQGSGGELFFGEGSRLTVL.

The rearrangement joins TRBV7-2 to TRBJ1-3, with 9 bases that match TRBD1. V shed 6 bases and J 1 base; nucleotides not matched to a gene: 7. The CDR3 is made up of 16 amino acids. In germline, CDR1 is SGHTA, CDR2 FQGNSA. CDR3: CASRRRDRVSGNTIYF. CDR3 nucleotides: TGTGCCAGCAGGCGCCGGGACAGGGTGTCTGGAAACACCATATATTTT.

The chain combines TRBV4-1 with TRBJ2-2, with D possibly matching TRBD1 (6 bases). The germline V gene has CDR1 MGHRA and CDR2 YSYEKL. This CDR3 is built from 16 residues. Trimming pared 1 base from V and 3 bases from J, leaving 12 bases between. The CDR3 is CASSQVGTPYTGELFF. CDR3 in DNA: TGCGCCAGCAGCCAAGTGGGGACACCATACACCGGGGAGCTGTTTTTT.

This clone was recorded once. The chain employs TRBV5-1 and TRBJ1-1, with 8 bases identical to TRBD1. Germline CDR1 SGHRS, CDR2 YFSETQ. J was trimmed by 7 bases and V by 2 bases; bases with no gene match: 1. The CDR3 is 12 residues long. The chain's CDR3 is CASSFGQGEAFF. For the CDR3, the DNA is TGCGCCAGCAGCTTCGGACAGGGTGAAGCTTTCTTT.

The rearrangement uses TRBV14 and TRBJ2-1; D not resolved. The CDR3 contains 12 residues. Trimming took 1 base from V and 7 from J, leaving 5 bases between them. Germline V gives CDR1 SGHDN, CDR2 FVKESK. CDR3 DNA sequence: TGTGCCAGCAGCCAAGTTCTGAATGAGCAGTTCTTC. Its protein is CASSQVLNEQFF.

The chain carries TRBV15 and TRBJ1-4; 7 bases agree with TRBD1. After removal of 0 bases from V and 4 bases from J, the junction contained 2 bases not matched to a gene. Germline V gives CDR1 LNHNV, CDR2 YYDKDF (reference sequence). CDR3 length: 15 amino acids. The CDR3 loop is CATSRETGSNEKLFF. The CDR3 region has the DNA TGTGCCACCAGCAGAGAGACAGGGAGTAATGAAAAACTGTTTTTT. Full variable domain (remainder filled in from reference TRBV15 and TRBJ1-4): DAMVIQNPRYQVTQFGKPVTLSCSQTLNHNVMYWYQQKSSQAPKLLFHYYDKDFNNEADTPDNFQSRRPNTSFCFLDIRSPGLGDTAMYLCATSRETGSNEKLFFGSGTQLSVL.

This clone has just a few counts. This rearrangement joins TRBV9 to TRBJ2-7; D is possibly TRBD2 (5 bases). The germline V gene encodes CDR1 SGDLS and CDR2 YYNGEE. The CDR3 covers 15 residues. The V and J ends lost 4 bases and 3 bases respectively, with 17 bases between them. The CDR3, as DNA: TGTGCCAGCAGCCCCCGGGGAGACGACTTCTACGAGCAGTACTTC. Translated, it gives CASSPRGDDFYEQYF.

The V gene is TRBV28, the J gene TRBJ2-7, with a tentative D call TRBD2 (5 bases). Trimming removed 0 bases at V and 3 bases at J, with 21 bases between. Germline CDR1 and CDR2: MDHEN and SYDVKM. CDR3 length: 18 residues. In DNA, the CDR3 is TGTGCCAGCAGTTTATGGGGAGTACCGCCAAAAGCCATCTACGAGCAGTACTTC. This sequence encodes CASSLWGVPPKAIYEQYF.

This chain connects TRBV28 to TRBJ2-7, with 10 bases fitting TRBD1. J lost 0 bases, V lost 2 bases, and 7 bases had no gene match. Per the germline V gene, CDR1 is MDHEN and CDR2 is SYDVKM. The length of the CDR3 is 17 residues. As DNA, the CDR3 is TGTGCCAGCAGTTTAGGACCCGGGACAGGGGTCTCCTACGAGCAGTACTTC. Its translation: CASSLGPGTGVSYEQYF. Supplemented by reference TRBV28 and TRBJ2-7, the full variable domain reads DVKVTQSSRYLVKRTGEKVFLECVQDMDHENMFWYRQDPGLGLRLIYFSYDVKMKEKGDIPEGYSVSREKKERFSLILESASTNQTSMYLCASSLGPGTGVSYEQYFGPGTRLTVT.